The clone carrying this T cell receptor beta chain qualifies as medium-sized. The antigen remains undetermined. This sample is part of a study of prognosis after radiotherapy for stage I lung cancer. Study in general: About 5 patients had oligometastatic NSCLC after their primary tumor was surgically resected, and 14 to 15 patients had newly diagnosed primary stage I lung tumors. No patient was treated with concurrent therapy while undergoing stereotactic body radiotherapy. Of the patients, several had squamous cell carcinoma and roughly 12 had adenocarcinoma tumors. Regarding the study as a whole: Reports indicated that TRBV and TRBJ gene usage differed between patients with and without metastases, including differences in 8 to 10 V and a couple of J genes after SBRT.

The TCR beta CDR3 region was amplified from genomic DNA, with two rounds of multiplex PCR being used for the amplification. Round one of PCR was performed, and it used primers specific to each TRBV and TRBJ gene. TCRdb re-derived calls from the multiplex PCR reads in MiXCR, one entry per CDR3 protein. This table has some 8,900 distinct CDR3 sequences, 62% appearing once. The sample here was PBMCs, taken before or after stereotactic body radiation therapy (not recorded which). The clonotype originates from a donor aged 50 or older with non-small cell lung cancer.

This CDR3 is CAWDPGQGARGYTF. CDR3 DNA: TGTGCCTGGGATCCGGGACAGGGGGCGCGTGGCTACACCTTC. The chain combines TRBV30 with TRBJ1-2; 12 nucleotides align to TRBD1. V shed 5 bases, J shed 7 bases, and the junction held 8 bases outside the gene matches. The CDR3 extends over 14 amino acids. CDR1 GTSNPN and CDR2 SVGIG come from the germline V gene (reference sequence).